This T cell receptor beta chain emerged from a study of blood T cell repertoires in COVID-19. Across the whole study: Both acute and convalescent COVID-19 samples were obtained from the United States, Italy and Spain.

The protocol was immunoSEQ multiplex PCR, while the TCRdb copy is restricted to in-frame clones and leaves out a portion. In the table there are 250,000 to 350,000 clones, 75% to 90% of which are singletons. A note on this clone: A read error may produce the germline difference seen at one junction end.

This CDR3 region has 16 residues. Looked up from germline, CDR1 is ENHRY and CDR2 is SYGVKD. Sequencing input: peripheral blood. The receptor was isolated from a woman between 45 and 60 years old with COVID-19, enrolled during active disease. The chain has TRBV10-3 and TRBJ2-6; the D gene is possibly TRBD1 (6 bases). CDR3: CAVRGTANTGANVLTF. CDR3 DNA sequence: TGTGCCGTCAGGGGCACCGCGAATACTGGGGCCAACGTCCTGACTTTC.